This TCR beta chain was observed in a study of T cell clones after liver transplantation. Thawed unstimulated PBMCs were FACS-sorted by CD3, CD4 and CD8 into two populations. Some clones are missing from TCRdb's copy, which holds only in-frame ones; the method was immunoSEQ multiplex PCR. The table records more than 7,000 clones, around 79% of them present only once. This CDR3 spans 15 amino acids. V trimming: 6 bases; J trimming: 3 bases; junction bases outside the gene matches: 7. From germline, CDR1 is MNHEY and CDR2 SVGAGI. The J gene is TRBJ2-3, the V gene TRBV6-5; 9 bases are shared with TRBD1. This receptor was identified in a human donor who received a liver transplant. The sequenced sample was CD8+ T cells from blood, obtained before liver transplant. CDR3 bases: TGTGCCAGCAGCCCGATCGGACAGGGGACAGATACGCAGTATTTT. Translating it yields CASSPIGQGTDTQYF.